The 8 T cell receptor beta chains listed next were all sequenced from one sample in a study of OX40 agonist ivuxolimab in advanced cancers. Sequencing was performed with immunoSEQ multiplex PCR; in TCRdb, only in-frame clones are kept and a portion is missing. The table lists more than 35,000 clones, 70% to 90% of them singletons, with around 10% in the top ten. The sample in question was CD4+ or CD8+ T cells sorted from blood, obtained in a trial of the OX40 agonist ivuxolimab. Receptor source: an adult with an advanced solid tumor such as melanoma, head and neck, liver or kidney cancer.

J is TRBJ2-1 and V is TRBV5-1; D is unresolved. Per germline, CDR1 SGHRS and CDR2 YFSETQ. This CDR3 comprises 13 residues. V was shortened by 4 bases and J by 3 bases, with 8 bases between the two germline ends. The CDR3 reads CASSPDGYNEQFF. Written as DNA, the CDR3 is TGCGCCAGCAGCCCCGACGGCTACAATGAGCAGTTCTTC.

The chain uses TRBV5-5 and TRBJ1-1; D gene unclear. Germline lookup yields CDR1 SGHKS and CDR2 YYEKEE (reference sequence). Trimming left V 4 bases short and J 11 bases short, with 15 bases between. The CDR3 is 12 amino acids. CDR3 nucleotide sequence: TGTGCCAGCAGCACCCTGGGTGATGCCGCTTTCTTT. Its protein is CASSTLGDAAFF.

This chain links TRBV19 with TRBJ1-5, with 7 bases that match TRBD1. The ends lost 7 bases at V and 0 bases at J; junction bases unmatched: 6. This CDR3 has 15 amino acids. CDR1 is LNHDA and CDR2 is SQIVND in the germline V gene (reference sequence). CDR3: CASTIRDSSNQPQHF. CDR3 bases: TGTGCCAGTACCATCCGGGACAGTAGCAATCAGCCCCAGCATTTT.

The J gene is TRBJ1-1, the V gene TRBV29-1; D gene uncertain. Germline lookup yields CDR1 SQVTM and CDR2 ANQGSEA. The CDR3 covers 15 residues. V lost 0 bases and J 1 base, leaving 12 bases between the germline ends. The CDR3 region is CSVEDLNLRNTEAFF. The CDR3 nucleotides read TGCAGCGTTGAAGATCTTAACCTCCGGAACACTGAAGCTTTCTTT.

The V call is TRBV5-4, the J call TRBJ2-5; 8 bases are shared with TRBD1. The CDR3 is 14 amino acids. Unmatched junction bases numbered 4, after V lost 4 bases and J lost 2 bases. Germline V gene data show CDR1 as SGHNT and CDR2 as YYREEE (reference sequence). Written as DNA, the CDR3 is TGTGCCAGCAGCGGGCGACAGGGGCAAGAGACCCAGTACTTC. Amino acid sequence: CASSGRQGQETQYF.

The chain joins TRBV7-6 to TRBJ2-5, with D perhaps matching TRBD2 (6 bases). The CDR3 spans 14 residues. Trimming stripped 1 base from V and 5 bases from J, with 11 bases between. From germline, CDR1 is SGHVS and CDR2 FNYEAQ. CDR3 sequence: CASSLGGGRETQYF. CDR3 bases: TGTGCCAGCAGCTTAGGTGGAGGGCGGGAGACCCAGTACTTC.

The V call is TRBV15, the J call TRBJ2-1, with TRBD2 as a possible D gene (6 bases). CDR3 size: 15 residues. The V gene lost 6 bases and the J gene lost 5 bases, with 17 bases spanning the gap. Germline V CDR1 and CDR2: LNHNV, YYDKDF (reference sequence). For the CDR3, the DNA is TGTGCCACCAGAACAAAGACTAGATTGCACAATGAGCAGTTCTTC. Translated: CATRTKTRLHNEQFF. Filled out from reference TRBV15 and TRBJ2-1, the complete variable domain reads DAMVIQNPRYQVTQFGKPVTLSCSQTLNHNVMYWYQQKSSQAPKLLFHYYDKDFNNEADTPDNFQSRRPNTSFCFLDIRSPGLGDTAMYLCATRTKTRLHNEQFFGPGTRLTVL.

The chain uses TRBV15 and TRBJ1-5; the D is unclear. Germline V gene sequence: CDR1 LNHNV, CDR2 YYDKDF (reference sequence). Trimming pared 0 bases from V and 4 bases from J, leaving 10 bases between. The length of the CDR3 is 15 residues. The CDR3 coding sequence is TGTGCCACCAGCAGAGAAGGTCAGAAGAATCAGCCCCAGCATTTT. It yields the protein CATSREGQKNQPQHF.